The source of this T cell receptor beta chain is a study of blood T cell repertoires in COVID-19. Turning to the study itself: Acute and convalescent COVID-19 specimens originated in the United States, Italy and Spain. Sample material is recorded as cDNA or gDNA derived from T cells, B-cell-depleted T cells, or PBMCs.

Categorization into cohorts depended on clinical history that participants reported. The table came from immunoSEQ multiplex PCR; TCRdb's copy has only in-frame clones and leaves some out. The repertoire holds 95,000 to 150,000 clones, with 84% as singletons. The sequenced sample consisted of PBMCs or T cells enriched from blood (not recorded which). The origin of this receptor is a woman aged 25-40 years who had recovered from COVID-19.

The CDR3 region is CASGGQGFEKLFF. CDR3 in DNA: TGTGCCAGCGGAGGACAGGGATTTGAAAAACTGTTTTTT. The V call is TRBV2, the J call TRBJ1-4; 8 bases match TRBD1. Germline V lookup: CDR1 SNHLY, CDR2 FYNNEI. The V gene end was trimmed by 8 bases and the J gene end by 7 bases; junction bases not matched to a gene: 6. The CDR3 extends over 13 amino acids.